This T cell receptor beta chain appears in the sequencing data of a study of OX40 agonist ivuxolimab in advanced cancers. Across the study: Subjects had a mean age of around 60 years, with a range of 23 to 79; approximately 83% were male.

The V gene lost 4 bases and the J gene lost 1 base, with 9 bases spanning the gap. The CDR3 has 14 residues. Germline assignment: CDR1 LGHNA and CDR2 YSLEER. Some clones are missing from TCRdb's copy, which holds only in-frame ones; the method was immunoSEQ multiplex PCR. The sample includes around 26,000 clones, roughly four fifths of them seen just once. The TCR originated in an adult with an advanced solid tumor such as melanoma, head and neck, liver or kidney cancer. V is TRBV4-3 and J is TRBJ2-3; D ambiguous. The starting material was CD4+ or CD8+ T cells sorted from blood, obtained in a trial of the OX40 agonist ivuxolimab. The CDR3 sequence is CASSPPKGTDTQYF. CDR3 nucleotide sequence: TGCGCCAGCAGCCCCCCAAAGGGCACAGATACGCAGTATTTT.